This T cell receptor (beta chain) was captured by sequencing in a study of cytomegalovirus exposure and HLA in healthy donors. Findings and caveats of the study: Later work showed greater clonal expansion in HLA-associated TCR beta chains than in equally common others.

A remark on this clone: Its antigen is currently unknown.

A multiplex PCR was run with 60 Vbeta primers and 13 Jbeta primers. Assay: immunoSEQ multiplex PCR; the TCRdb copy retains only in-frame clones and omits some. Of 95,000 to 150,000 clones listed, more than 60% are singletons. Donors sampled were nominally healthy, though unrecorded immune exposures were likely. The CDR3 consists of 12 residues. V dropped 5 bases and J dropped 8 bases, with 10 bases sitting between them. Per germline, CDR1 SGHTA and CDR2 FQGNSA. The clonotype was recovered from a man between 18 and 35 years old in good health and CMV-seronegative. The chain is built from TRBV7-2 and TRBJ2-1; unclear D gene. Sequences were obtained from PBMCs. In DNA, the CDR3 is TGTGCCAGCAGCCCGAGCAACTATGAGCAGTTCTTC. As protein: CASSPSNYEQFF.